Listed below are T cell receptor beta chains from one sample, sequenced in a study of early T cells in non-severe SARS-CoV-2 infection. Each CDR3 protein gets one entry after TCRdb re-called the 5' RACE reads with MiXCR. This repertoire shows approximately 90,000 distinct CDR3 sequences, approximately 12% found once; its top ten account for 4% to 4.5%. The sample in question was whole blood, obtained at baseline. The receptors here all came from an adult who was a healthcare worker with PCR-confirmed SARS-CoV-2 infection or an uninfected control (not recorded which). Both conserved end residues are part of each CDR3. A D gene is named only where the DNA matches it firmly. Clone size is stated in some rows and not others, as once, few, many or a class when expanded.

>TRBV7-8|TRBJ2-5|TRBD1|few
TGTGCCAGCAGCTTAGGACAGGGGGCTGGGGAGACCCAGTACTTC
CASSLGQGAGETQYF
>TRBV11-2|TRBJ1-1|.|.
TGTGCCAGCAGCTTAGCGGGGACACCTTGGACTGAAGCTTTCTTT
CASSLAGTPWTEAFF
>TRBV9|TRBJ1-5|.|many
TGTGCCAGCAGCGTAGGGCAGGTGGATCAGCCCCAGCATTTT
CASSVGQVDQPQHF
>TRBV11-2|TRBJ1-2|.|.
TGTGCCAGCAGCTCAGAGCCAGAAAGCCCCTATGGCTACACCTTC
CASSSEPESPYGYTF
>TRBV3-1|TRBJ2-7|TRBD2|many
TGTGCCAGCAGCCAAGGGTCCCCTCTAGCGGAAGAGCAGTACTTC
CASSQGSPLAEEQYF
>TRBV6-4|TRBJ1-2|.|.
TGTGCCAGCAGGAAACAGGGAGATAACTATGGCTACACCTTC
CASRKQGDNYGYTF
>TRBV12-3/TRBV12-4|TRBJ1-1|.|many
TGTGCCAGCAGGTGGGACGGGAACACTGAAGCTTTCTTT
CASRWDGNTEAFF
>TRBV2|TRBJ2-7|.|.
TGTGCCAGCAGTGGGGGTCGGGGCTACTCCTACGAGCAGTACTTC
CASSGGRGYSYEQYF
>TRBV28|TRBJ2-5|.|.
TGTGCCAGCAGCCCTGGGACTCCCCGAGAGACCCAGTACTTC
CASSPGTPRETQYF
>TRBV10-3|TRBJ2-4|.|.
TGTGCCATCAGCCGGGACCTAGGGTCTAAAAACATTCAGTACTTC
CAISRDLGSKNIQYF
>TRBV20-1|TRBJ1-3|.|medium-sized
TGCAGTGCGGGTGGTCAGGCTGGAAACACCATATATTTT
CSAGGQAGNTIYF
>TRBV27|TRBJ2-7|.|many
TGTGCCAGCAGGCGTGGTGTCTCCTACGAGCAGTACTTC
CASRRGVSYEQYF
>TRBV5-1|TRBJ2-4|TRBD1|.
TGCGCCAGCAGCTTGTTACAGGGGGATCAGAGCATTCAGTACTTC
CASSLLQGDQSIQYF
>TRBV5-8|TRBJ1-1|.|.
TGTGACAGCAGCTTGGAAGGGGCCGTGGCCACTGAAGCTTTCTTT
CDSSLEGAVATEAFF
>TRBV3-1|TRBJ2-5|TRBD2|few
TGTGCCAGCAGCCAAGTTGGGACTAGCGGCCAAGAGACCCAGTACTTC
CASSQVGTSGQETQYF
>TRBV5-1|TRBJ2-3|.|many
TGCGCCAGCAGCTCTTTTTCGGGTACGCAGTATTTT
CASSSFSGTQYF
>TRBV7-9|TRBJ2-2|TRBD1|.
TGTGCCAGCAGCTTCCGGGACAGTCACACCGGGGAGCTGTTTTTT
CASSFRDSHTGELFF
>TRBV28|TRBJ2-3|TRBD2|few
TGTGCCAGCAGTTTAGCGGGGGGATTTGGCACAGATACGCAGTATTTT
CASSLAGGFGTDTQYF
>TRBV25-1|TRBJ1-5|.|few
TGTGCCAGCAGCCCCCTCGGGGGCCAGCCCCAGCATTTT
CASSPLGGQPQHF
>TRBV5-4|TRBJ1-1|.|.
TGTGCCAGCAGTTCTGAACGGATGAACACTGAAGCTTTCTTT
CASSSERMNTEAFF
>TRBV7-2|TRBJ2-1|.|few
TGTGCCAGCAGCCTTCGCATATACAATGAGCAGTTCTTC
CASSLRIYNEQFF
>TRBV24-1|TRBJ2-3|TRBD1|many
TGTGCCACCAGTGACACCCGGCCGGGACAGATGGCTATAGATACGCAGTATTTT
CATSDTRPGQMAIDTQYF
>TRBV3-1|TRBJ2-1|.|few
TGTGCCAGCAGCCAAGATCTCGGCGCCCGGGCCTACAATGAGCAGTTCTTC
CASSQDLGARAYNEQFF
>TRBV7-9|TRBJ2-7|.|.
TGTGCCAGCAGCCCTCGGGGAGGCCCCTACGAGCAGTACTTC
CASSPRGGPYEQYF